Included here is one TCR beta chain sequence, with context. With 0 bases removed from V and 1 base from J, the gap between germline ends came to 7 bases. Germline-derived CDR1 and CDR2 are SGDLS and YYNGEE. There are 14 residues in the CDR3. This sample stems from a study of blood T cell repertoires in COVID-19. Study-wide context: Sites across the United States, Italy and Spain contributed samples from acute and convalescent COVID-19. In each case, the material was cDNA or gDNA derived from T cells, B-cell-depleted T cells, or PBMCs.

Original processing methods: Amplification of reference gene primers was used by the study to estimate nucleated cell counts. The assay was immunoSEQ multiplex PCR, and TCRdb's table has in-frame clones only and misses some. The DNA gave D and trimming, while V, J and clone size come from that table. The table lists about 140,000 clones, roughly 85% of them singletons. The receptor was isolated from a man aged 50-59 years with acute or convalescent COVID-19. The sample was peripheral blood. The chain employs TRBV9 and TRBJ2-5; D not certain. The CDR3 nucleotides read TGTGCCAGCAGCGTAGTAGCTAGCCAAGAGACCCAGTACTTC. Residues: CASSVVASQETQYF.